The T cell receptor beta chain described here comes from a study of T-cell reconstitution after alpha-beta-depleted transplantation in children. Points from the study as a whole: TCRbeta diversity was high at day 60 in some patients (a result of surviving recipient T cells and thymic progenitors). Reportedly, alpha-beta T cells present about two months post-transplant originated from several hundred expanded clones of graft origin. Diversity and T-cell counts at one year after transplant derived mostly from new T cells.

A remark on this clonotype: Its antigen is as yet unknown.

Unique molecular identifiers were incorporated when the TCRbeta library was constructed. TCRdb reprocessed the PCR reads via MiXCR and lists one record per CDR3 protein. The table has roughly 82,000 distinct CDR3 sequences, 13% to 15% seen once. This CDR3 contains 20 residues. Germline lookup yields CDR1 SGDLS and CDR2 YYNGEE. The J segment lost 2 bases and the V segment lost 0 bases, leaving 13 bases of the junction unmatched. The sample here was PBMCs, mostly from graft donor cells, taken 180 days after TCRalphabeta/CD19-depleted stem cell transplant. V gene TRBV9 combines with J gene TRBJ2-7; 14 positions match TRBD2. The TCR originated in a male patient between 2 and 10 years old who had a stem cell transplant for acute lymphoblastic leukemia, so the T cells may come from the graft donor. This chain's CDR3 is CASSVEKETSGRAKAYEQYF. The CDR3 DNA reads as TGTGCCAGCAGCGTAGAAAAGGAGACTAGCGGGAGGGCCAAAGCCTACGAGCAGTACTTC.